Listed below are T cell receptor beta chains from one sample, sequenced in a study of regulatory T cells in long-lasting Graves disease. TCRdb processed the multiplex PCR reads anew with MiXCR; each CDR3 protein has one entry. This table has approximately 540,000 distinct CDR3 sequences, approximately 12% appearing once. The same specimen was also included in a second study, on T cells in Graves' hyperthyroidism and ophthalmopathy.

The specimen was peripheral blood mononuclear cells (PBMCs), collected at new diagnosis, from a patient treated with antithyroid drugs. All receptors derive from a woman in her 30s with Graves disease. Both conserved end residues are part of each CDR3. Fields, in order: clone size, D gene, V gene, J gene, CDR3 protein, CDR3 DNA. The D gene is left open where the match is weak. Where a row states a size, it is once, few, many or the class of an expanded clone; other rows omit it.

>-|-|TRBV18|TRBJ2-7
CASLPDYEQYF
TGTGCCAGCTTACCCGATTACGAGCAGTACTTC
>-|-|TRBV18|TRBJ1-1
CARSPRTANTEAFF
TGTGCCAGGTCACCAAGGACGGCGAACACTGAAGCTTTCTTT
>many|-|TRBV11-1|TRBJ1-6
CASSPDGVGWQGGSPLHF
TGTGCCAGCAGCCCGGACGGGGTCGGTTGGCAGGGCGGCTCACCCCTCCACTTT
>many|-|TRBV13|TRBJ2-7
CASSLGTGKSYEQYF
TGTGCCAGCAGCTTAGGGACCGGGAAATCCTACGAGCAGTACTTC
>-|TRBD2|TRBV11-2|TRBJ2-1
CASSRIGTSGNNEQFF
TGTGCCAGCAGCCGGATCGGGACTAGCGGGAACAATGAGCAGTTCTTC
>-|-|TRBV5-1|TRBJ2-6
CASSLGMGAVSGANVLTF
TGCGCCAGCAGCTTGGGAATGGGCGCAGTATCTGGGGCCAACGTCCTGACTTTC
>-|-|TRBV2|TRBJ2-7
CASSEEGQVLTYEQYF
TGTGCCAGCAGTGAAGAGGGGCAGGTACTTACCTACGAGCAGTACTTC
>many|-|TRBV7-2|TRBJ1-1
CASSLAQGVRTEAFF
TGTGCCAGCAGCTTAGCGCAGGGAGTAAGAACTGAAGCTTTCTTT
>many|-|TRBV6-2/TRBV6-3|TRBJ1-5
CASSEAPPRSHYSNQPQHF
TGTGCCAGCAGTGAAGCCCCACCAAGGTCTCATTATAGCAATCAGCCCCAGCATTTT
>many|-|TRBV6-1|TRBJ2-7
CASSEGWGREQYF
TGTGCCAGCAGTGAGGGCTGGGGCCGCGAGCAGTACTTC
>many|-|TRBV27|TRBJ1-1
CASSPRLLNTEAFF
TGTGCCAGCAGCCCCAGGCTCCTGAACACTGAAGCTTTCTTT
>-|TRBD1|TRBV7-9|TRBJ2-3
CASSLMTGGSDTQYF
TGTGCCAGCAGCTTAATGACAGGGGGCTCAGATACGCAGTATTTT
>few|-|TRBV9|TRBJ1-5
CASSVGGPGNQPQHF
TGTGCCAGCAGCGTAGGGGGTCCGGGAAATCAGCCCCAGCATTTT
>few|TRBD1|TRBV20-1|TRBJ2-1
CSARGTGEGNEQFF
TGCAGTGCTAGAGGGACAGGGGAGGGCAATGAGCAGTTCTTC
>many|-|TRBV9|TRBJ2-2
CASSVEGRAGELFF
TGTGCCAGCAGCGTAGAGGGGCGTGCCGGGGAGCTGTTTTTT
>many|-|TRBV18|TRBJ2-7
CASSPEVGSYEQYF
TGTGCCAGCTCACCCGAGGTTGGCTCCTACGAGCAGTACTTC
>many|-|TRBV5-6|TRBJ2-7
CASSLGPPLSSYEQYF
TGTGCCAGCAGCTTGGGACCCCCCCTTTCTTCCTACGAGCAGTACTTC
>-|-|TRBV12-3/TRBV12-4|TRBJ1-2
CASSPGTFLWSYTF
TGTGCCAGCAGTCCCGGGACATTCCTATGGAGCTACACCTTC
>many|-|TRBV2|TRBJ1-4
CASTPRGVTNEKLFF
TGTGCCAGCACCCCCAGGGGAGTAACTAATGAAAAACTGTTTTTT
>many|TRBD2|TRBV27|TRBJ2-6
CASRGGGPQPAGANVLTF
TGTGCCAGCAGGGGGGGGGGACCCCAACCGGCTGGGGCCAACGTCCTGACTTTC
>few|-|TRBV4-1|TRBJ2-3
CASSHLSLLSDTQYF
TGCGCCAGCAGCCACCTATCTCTTCTGAGCGATACGCAGTATTTT
>many|-|TRBV28|TRBJ2-3
CASSPGTANTDTQYF
TGTGCCAGCAGCCCCGGGACGGCGAACACAGATACGCAGTATTTT
>many|-|TRBV9|TRBJ2-7
CASSSRGAVSEQYF
TGTGCCAGCAGCTCCAGGGGGGCAGTCAGCGAGCAGTACTTC